This paragraph reports one T cell receptor beta chain. This clonotype was detected ten times or more. The antigen this receptor binds is unknown. Base qualities are not at hand, and no much larger clone is one base apart. This entry comes from a study of blood T cells in healthy people across ages (dated by TCRdb to between 2014 and 2017). About the investigation overall: In model experiments, template switching captured about one uniquely barcoded TCR beta cDNA molecule for every two T cells. Age-related changes in TCR beta repertoire diversity were measured in the study by deep sequencing normalized with unique cDNA molecular identifiers. The donors were divided into four age groups: young (average around 16 years), middle-aged (around 41), aged (about 62) and long-lived (roughly 82). To avoid experimental bias, donors of different ages were randomly spread across the sequencing lanes. For two donors (one aged 18 to 30 and one aged 80 or older), the study analyzed two additional independent replicas of 1 million unique cDNA reads from the same blood draw.

On the study overall, not on this receptor specifically: Because donor CMV infection status was unknown, age-related changes in expanded clonotypes were potentially confounded. There was a strong correlation between observed TCR beta diversity and the percentage of naive T cells measured by flow cytometry. Observed TCR beta diversity per million T cells fell roughly linearly with age, and a significant reduction was already apparent by age around 40. Bulk unsorted PBMC profiling prevented conclusive comparison of naive and antigen-experienced compartments. Estimates of total diversity from one million sequenced T cells were regarded as lower bounds and underestimates. The long-lived group showed more naive CD4+ T cells, fewer expanded clones and increased TCR diversity than the aged group, suggesting age selection.

Deletion took 1 base off V and 1 base off J, with a span of 7 bases between the germline ends. From cysteine to phenylalanine, the CDR3 is 13 amino acids long. Of the read, only the CDR3 DNA is kept; its 39 bases are in frame from base 1. CDR1 DFQATT and CDR2 SNEGSKA were looked up in the germline V gene (reference sequence). Libraries were built with 5' RACE. The instrument was an Illumina HiSeq 2500. A second PCR of about 6 to 12 cycles was run with a J-beta primer mix and a sample-barcoded 5' primer. A unique molecular identifier was introduced onto each TCR beta cDNA molecule by a template-switch 5' adaptor carrying 12 random nucleotides. At least 2.5 million CDR3-containing paired-end reads were obtained from each sample. First-strand cDNA was synthesized from all RNA with the Mint cDNA synthesis kit, primed by a TRBC-specific oligonucleotide. After uracil-DNA glycosylase treatment, a first 18-cycle PCR used universal primers M1SS and BC2_uni_R on all cDNA. The paper's data handling went like this. For normalization, 1 million high-quality reads were randomly selected from each sample, with every read carrying a distinct molecular identifier. Instead of being binned into consensus sequences, reads with shared molecular identifiers were discarded. MiTCR, with a Q25 quality threshold and the strictest error-elimination algorithm, was used for CDR3 identification, clonotype clustering and error correction. A nonparametric unseen species model with Euler transformation was used to estimate lower-bound total TCR beta diversity. The raw public data were reprocessed by TCRdb itself: fastp quality trimming at Q25, MiXCR clonotype calling, in-frame beta chains only. All rows with the same CDR3 protein become a single entry with the most common DNA and genes. Here the V and J calls rest on TCRdb's processing, not on the authors' analysis. Present in this sample are approximately 680,000 distinct CDR3 sequences, about 30% of which were seen just once. The ten most abundant clones make up 15% of the sample.

The 39 donors, aged about 6 to 95 years, were systemically healthy Caucasian individuals from Russia. About 10 milliliters of peripheral blood were collected from each donor into EDTA-treated Vacutainer tubes. Ficoll-Paque density-gradient centrifugation was used to isolate PBMCs, with at least 6 million per sample. Total RNA was extracted from PBMCs with Trizol reagent, with at least 5.5 micrograms obtained per sample. The percentages of naive CD45RAhigh/CD27high T cells were determined by flow cytometry on a PBMC aliquot from every donor. The sequenced sample was blood. The TCR comes from a woman older than 75 in good health. Donor details come from another sample of the same person, matched by shared clones. The rearranged chain carries TRBV20-1 and TRBJ1-1; the D segment cannot be called with confidence. CDR3 reads: CSARVSGNTEAFF. DNA sequence: TGCAGTGCTAGAGTTTCAGGGAACACTGAAGCTTTCTTT.